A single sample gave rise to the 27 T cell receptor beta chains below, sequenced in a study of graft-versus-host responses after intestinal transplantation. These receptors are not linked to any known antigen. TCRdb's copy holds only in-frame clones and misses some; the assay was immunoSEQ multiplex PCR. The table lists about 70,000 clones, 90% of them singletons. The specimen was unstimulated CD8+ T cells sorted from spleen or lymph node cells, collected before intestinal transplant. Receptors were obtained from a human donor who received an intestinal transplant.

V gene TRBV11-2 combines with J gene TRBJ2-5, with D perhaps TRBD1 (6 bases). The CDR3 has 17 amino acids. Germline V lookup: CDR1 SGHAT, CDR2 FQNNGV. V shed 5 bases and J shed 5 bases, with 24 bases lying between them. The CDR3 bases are TGTGCCAGCAGCCCAGGGGTAGGGCAGGGACCGGAGGAGACCCAGTACTTC. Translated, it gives CASSPGVGQGPEETQYF.

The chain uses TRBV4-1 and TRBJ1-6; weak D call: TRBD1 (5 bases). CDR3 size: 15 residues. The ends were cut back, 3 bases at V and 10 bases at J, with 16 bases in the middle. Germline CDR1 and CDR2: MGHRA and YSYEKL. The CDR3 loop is CASSHPGGLGSPLHF. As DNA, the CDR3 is TGCGCCAGCAGCCACCCCGGGGGGTTGGGATCACCCCTCCACTTT.

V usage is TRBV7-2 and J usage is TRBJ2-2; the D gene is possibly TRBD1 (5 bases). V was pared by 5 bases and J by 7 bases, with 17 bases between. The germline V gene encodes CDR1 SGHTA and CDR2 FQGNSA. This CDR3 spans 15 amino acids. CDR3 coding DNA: TGTGCCAGCAGCCCCAGACCCGGAAGGGGCGGGGAGCTGTTTTTT. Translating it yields CASSPRPGRGGELFF.

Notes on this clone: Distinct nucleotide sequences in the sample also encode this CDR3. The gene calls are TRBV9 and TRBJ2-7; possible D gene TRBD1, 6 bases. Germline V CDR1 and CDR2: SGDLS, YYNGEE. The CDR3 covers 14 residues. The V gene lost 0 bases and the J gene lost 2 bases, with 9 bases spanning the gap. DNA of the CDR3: TGTGCCAGCAGCGTAGGGCAGGGGACCTACGAGCAGTACTTC. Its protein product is CASSVGQGTYEQYF.

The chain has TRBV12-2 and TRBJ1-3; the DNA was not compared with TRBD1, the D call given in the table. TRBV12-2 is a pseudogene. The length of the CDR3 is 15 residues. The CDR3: CASRPRTELGNTIYF. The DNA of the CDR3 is TGTGCAAGTCGCCCCCGGACAGAACTAGGAAACACCATATATTTT.

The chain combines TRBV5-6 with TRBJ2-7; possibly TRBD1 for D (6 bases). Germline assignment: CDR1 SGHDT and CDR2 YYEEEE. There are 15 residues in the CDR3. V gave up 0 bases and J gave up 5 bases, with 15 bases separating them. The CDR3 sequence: CASSLGTVTPHEQYF. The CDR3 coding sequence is TGTGCCAGCAGCTTGGGGACAGTGACCCCCCACGAGCAGTACTTC.

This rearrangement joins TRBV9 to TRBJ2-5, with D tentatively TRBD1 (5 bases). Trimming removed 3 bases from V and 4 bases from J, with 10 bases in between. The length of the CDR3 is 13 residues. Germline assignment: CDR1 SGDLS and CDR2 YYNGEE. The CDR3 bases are TGTGCCAGCAGCGCCCAGGGTCGAGAGACCCAGTACTTC. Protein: CASSAQGRETQYF. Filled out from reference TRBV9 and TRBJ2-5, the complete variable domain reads DSGVTQTPKHLITATGQRVTLRCSPRSGDLSVYWYQQSLDQGLQFLIQYYNGEERAKGNILERFSAQQFPDLHSELNLSSLELGDSALYFCASSAQGRETQYFGPGTRLLVL.

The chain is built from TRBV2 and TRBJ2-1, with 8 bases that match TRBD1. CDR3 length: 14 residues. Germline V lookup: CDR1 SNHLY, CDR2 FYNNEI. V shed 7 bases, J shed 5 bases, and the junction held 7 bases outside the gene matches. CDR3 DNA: TGTGCCAGCATGGGGGACAGGTCCGACAATGAGCAGTTCTTC. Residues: CASMGDRSDNEQFF.

CDR3 nucleotide sequence: TGTGCCAGCAGCCCCTCAACCCCACTAGCGGGAGCCTACAATGAGCAGTTCTTC. It is translated as CASSPSTPLAGAYNEQFF. The V and J genes are TRBV13 and TRBJ2-1, with TRBD2 identical over 11 bases. With V trimmed by 5 bases and J by 2 bases, 11 bases remained unmatched. Germline lookup yields CDR1 PRHDT and CDR2 FYEKMQ (reference sequence). CDR3 length: 18 residues.

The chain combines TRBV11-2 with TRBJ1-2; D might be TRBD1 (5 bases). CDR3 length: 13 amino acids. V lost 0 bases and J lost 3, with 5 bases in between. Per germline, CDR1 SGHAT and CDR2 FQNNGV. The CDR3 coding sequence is TGTGCCAGCAGCTTAGAAGGGGACTATGGCTACACCTTC. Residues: CASSLEGDYGYTF.

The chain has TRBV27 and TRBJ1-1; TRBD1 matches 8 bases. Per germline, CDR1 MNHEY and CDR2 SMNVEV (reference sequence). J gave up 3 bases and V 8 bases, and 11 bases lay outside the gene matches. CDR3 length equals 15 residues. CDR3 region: CASGPLQGVDTEAFF. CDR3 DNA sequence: TGTGCCAGCGGACCACTACAGGGGGTTGACACTGAAGCTTTCTTT.

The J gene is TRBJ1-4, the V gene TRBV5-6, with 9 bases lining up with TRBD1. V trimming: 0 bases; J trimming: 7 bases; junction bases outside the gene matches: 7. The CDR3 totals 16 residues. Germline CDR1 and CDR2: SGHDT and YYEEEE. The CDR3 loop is CASSLVGRQGGEKLFF. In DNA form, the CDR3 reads TGTGCCAGCAGCTTGGTGGGGAGACAGGGGGGTGAAAAACTGTTTTTT. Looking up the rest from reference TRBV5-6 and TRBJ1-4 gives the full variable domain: DAGVTQSPTHLIKTRGQQVTLRCSPKSGHDTVSWYQQALGQGPQFIFQYYEEEERQRGNFPDRFSGHQFPNYSSELNVNALLLGDSALYLCASSLVGRQGGEKLFFGSGTQLSVL.

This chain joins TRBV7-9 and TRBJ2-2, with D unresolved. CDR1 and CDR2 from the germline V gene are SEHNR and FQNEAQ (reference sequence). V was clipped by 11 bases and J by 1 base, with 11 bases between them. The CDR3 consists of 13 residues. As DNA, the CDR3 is TGTGCCGGCCAACAGCAGAACACCGGGGAGCTGTTTTTT. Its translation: CAGQQQNTGELFF.

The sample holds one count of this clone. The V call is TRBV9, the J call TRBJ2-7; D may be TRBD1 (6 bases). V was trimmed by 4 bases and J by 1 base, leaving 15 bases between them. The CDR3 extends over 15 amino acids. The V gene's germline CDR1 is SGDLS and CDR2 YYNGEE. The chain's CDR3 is CASSPTYRASYEQYF. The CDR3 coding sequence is TGTGCCAGCAGCCCAACTTACAGGGCTTCCTACGAGCAGTACTTC.

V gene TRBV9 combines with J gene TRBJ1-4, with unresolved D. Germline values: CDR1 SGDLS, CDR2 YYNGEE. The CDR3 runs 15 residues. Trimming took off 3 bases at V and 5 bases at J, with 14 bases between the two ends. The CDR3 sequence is CASSGSDGLNEKLFF. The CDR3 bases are TGTGCCAGCAGCGGATCGGACGGACTAAATGAAAAACTGTTTTTT.

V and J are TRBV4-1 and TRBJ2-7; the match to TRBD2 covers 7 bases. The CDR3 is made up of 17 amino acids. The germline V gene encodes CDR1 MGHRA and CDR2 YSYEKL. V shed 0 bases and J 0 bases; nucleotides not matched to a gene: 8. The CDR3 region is CASSQEGLAGNSYEQYF. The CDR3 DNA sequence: TGCGCCAGCAGCCAAGAGGGTTTAGCGGGTAACTCCTACGAGCAGTACTTC.

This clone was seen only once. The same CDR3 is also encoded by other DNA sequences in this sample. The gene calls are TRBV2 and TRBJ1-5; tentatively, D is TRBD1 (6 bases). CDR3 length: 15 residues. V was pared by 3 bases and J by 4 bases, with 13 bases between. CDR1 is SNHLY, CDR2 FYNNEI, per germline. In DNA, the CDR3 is TGTGCCAGCAGTGACCCCCGGGACATAAATCAGCCCCAGCATTTT. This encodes CASSDPRDINQPQHF.

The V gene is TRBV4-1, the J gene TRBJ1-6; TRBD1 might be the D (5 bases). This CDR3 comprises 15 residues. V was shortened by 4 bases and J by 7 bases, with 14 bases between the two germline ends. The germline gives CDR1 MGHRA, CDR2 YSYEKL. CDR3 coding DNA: TGCGCCAGCAGCCCTCTCCAGGGAGGGAATTCACCCCTCCACTTT. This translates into CASSPLQGGNSPLHF.

CDR3 sequence reads: CARPYVPVDTQYF. CDR3 bases: TGTGCCAGGCCCTACGTCCCCGTCGATACGCAGTATTTT. The gene calls are TRBV19 and TRBJ2-3, with D unclear. The CDR3 loop spans 13 amino acids. Germline-derived CDR1 and CDR2 are LNHDA and SQIVND (reference sequence). The V end was cut by 9 bases, the J end by 6 bases, with 16 bases between.

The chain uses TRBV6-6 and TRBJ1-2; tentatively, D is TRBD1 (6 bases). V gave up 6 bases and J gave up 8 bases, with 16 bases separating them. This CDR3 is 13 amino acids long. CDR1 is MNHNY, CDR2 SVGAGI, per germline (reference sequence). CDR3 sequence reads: CASSHGGASGYTF. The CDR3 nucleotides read TGTGCCAGCAGCCACGGGGGGGCATCGGGCTACACCTTC.

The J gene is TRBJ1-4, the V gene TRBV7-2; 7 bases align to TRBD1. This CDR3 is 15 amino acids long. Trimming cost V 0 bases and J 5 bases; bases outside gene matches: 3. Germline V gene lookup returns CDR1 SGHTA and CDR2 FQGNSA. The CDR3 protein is CASSLAGQLNEKLFF. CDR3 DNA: TGTGCCAGCAGCTTAGCGGGACAGCTGAATGAAAAACTGTTTTTT.

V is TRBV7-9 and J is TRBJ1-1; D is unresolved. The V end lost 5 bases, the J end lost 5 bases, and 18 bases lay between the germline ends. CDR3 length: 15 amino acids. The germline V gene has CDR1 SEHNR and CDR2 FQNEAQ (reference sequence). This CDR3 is CASSPPIAGETEAFF. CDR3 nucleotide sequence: TGTGCCAGCAGCCCCCCAATTGCTGGGGAGACTGAAGCTTTCTTT.

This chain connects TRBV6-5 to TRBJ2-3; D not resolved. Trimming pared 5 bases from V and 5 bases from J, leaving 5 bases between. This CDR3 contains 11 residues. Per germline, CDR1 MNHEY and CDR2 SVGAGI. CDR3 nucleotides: TGTGCCAGCAGTGAGATAGATACGCAGTATTTT. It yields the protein CASSEIDTQYF.

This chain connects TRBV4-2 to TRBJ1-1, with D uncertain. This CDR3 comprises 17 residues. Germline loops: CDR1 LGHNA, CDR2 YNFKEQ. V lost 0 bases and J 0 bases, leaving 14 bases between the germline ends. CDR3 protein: CASSQDLGPGLNTEAFF. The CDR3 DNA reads TGTGCCAGCAGCCAAGACTTGGGCCCGGGGTTGAACACTGAAGCTTTCTTT.

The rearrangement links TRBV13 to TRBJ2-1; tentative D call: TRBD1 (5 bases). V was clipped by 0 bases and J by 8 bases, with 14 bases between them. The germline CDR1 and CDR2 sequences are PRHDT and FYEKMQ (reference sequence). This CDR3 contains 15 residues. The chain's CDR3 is CASSLGAGPVDEQFF. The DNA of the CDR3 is TGTGCCAGCAGCTTAGGGGCAGGGCCTGTCGATGAGCAGTTCTTC.

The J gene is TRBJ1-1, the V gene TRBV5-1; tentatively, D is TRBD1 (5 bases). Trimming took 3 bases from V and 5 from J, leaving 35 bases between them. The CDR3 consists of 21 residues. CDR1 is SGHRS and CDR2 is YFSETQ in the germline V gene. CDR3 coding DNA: TGCGCCAGCAGCTCGCCGCCGAACTCGGGTACAATCTGGGACTTTCGGACTGAAGCTTTCTTT. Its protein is CASSSPPNSGTIWDFRTEAFF.

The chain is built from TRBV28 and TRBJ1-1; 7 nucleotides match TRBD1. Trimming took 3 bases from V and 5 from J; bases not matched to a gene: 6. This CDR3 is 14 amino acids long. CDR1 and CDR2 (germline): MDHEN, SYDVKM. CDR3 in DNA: TGTGCCAGCAGTTTCGACAGGGTTGGGACTGAAGCTTTCTTT. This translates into CASSFDRVGTEAFF.